What follows is one TCR beta chain and its context. This sample is drawn from a study of blood T cell repertoires in COVID-19. The wider study: Samples taken during acute and convalescent COVID-19 were collected in the United States, Italy and Spain.

TCRdb's table, derived via immunoSEQ multiplex PCR, lists solely in-frame clones and lacks some. The data contain 250,000 or so clones, around 89% of them singletons. Clinical history as reported by participants underpinned cohort assignment. This sequence originates from a man in his forties who had recovered from COVID-19. The sequencing sample was made of PBMCs or T cells enriched from blood (not recorded which).

CDR3: CASSLGTGVLQETQYF. CDR3 in DNA: TGTGCCAGCAGCTTAGGGACAGGGGTCCTCCAAGAGACCCAGTACTTC. The V call is TRBV7-9, the J call TRBJ2-5, with TRBD1 identical over 9 bases. Trimming at V came to 1 base and at J to 1 base, leaving 4 bases not matched to a gene. The CDR3 runs 16 residues. Germline values: CDR1 SEHNR, CDR2 FQNEAQ (reference sequence).